The 9 T cell receptor beta chains below all came from one sample that was sequenced in a study of T cells after yellow fever vaccination. TCRdb ran MiXCR on the 5' RACE reads and lists one entry per CDR3 protein. The sample contains about 340,000 distinct CDR3 sequences, approximately 13% of which appear only once. This specimen consisted of CD4+ T cells sorted from PBMCs, obtained 15 days after the yellow fever booster vaccination. The source of these receptors is a man younger than 30 who received the YFV17D yellow fever vaccine.

In this sample, this clonotype turned up a few times. The genes are TRBV5-1 and TRBJ2-7, with 7 bases aligning to TRBD1. This CDR3 contains 15 residues. Germline-derived CDR1 and CDR2 are SGHRS and YFSETQ. With V trimmed by 0 bases and J by 2 bases, 5 bases remained unmatched. The CDR3 DNA is TGCGCCAGCAGCTTGGGGGTAGGGGGCCCCTACGAGCAGTACTTC. Translating it yields CASSLGVGGPYEQYF.

CDR3 sequence (DNA): TGTGCCAGCAGCTTGGCCGGAGCGGGGGGGCAGACCCAGTACTTC. Translated: CASSLAGAGGQTQYF. This rearrangement joins TRBV5-6 to TRBJ2-5, with 10 positions matching TRBD2. The CDR3 has 15 residues. The germline V gene encodes CDR1 SGHDT and CDR2 YYEEEE. Trimming at V came to 0 bases and at J to 6 bases, leaving 5 bases not matched to a gene.

The J gene is TRBJ2-3, the V gene TRBV5-1; either TRBD1 or TRBD2 may supply D (5 bases each). V was cut by 0 bases and J by 6 bases, with 14 bases left in between. Germline lookup yields CDR1 SGHRS and CDR2 YFSETQ. The CDR3 runs to 15 residues. The CDR3, as DNA: TGCGCCAGCAGCTTGGAACGGTTGGGGGTGGATACGCAGTATTTT. It codes for CASSLERLGVDTQYF.

This clonotype has only a few counts. This rearrangement joins TRBV5-5 to TRBJ1-1; D is unclear. The germline CDR1 and CDR2 sequences are SGHKS and YYEKEE (reference sequence). V lost 4 bases, J lost 1 base, and 8 bases lay in between. The CDR3 extends over 13 amino acids. CDR3 bases: TGTGCCAGCAGCGGCGGGAAGAACACTGAAGCTTTCTTT. It yields the protein CASSGGKNTEAFF.

This clonotype occurred a few times. The V and J genes are TRBV20-1 and TRBJ1-1, with a weak D call TRBD1 (5 bases). CDR3 size: 13 residues. Germline CDR1 and CDR2: DFQATT and SNEGSKA (reference sequence). CDR3 region: CRAHRGAYTEAFF. The CDR3 DNA is TGCAGGGCCCATCGGGGCGCGTACACTGAAGCTTTCTTT.

This clonotype was detected a few times. This chain links TRBV7-2 with TRBJ1-4, with 9 nucleotides matching TRBD1. Germline-derived CDR1 and CDR2 are SGHTA and FQGNSA. CDR3 size: 15 residues. Losses at the gene ends were 5 bases for V and 5 bases for J; bases not matched to a gene: 6. The chain's CDR3 is CASSAGQGRNEKLFF. The CDR3 nucleotides read TGTGCCAGCAGCGCCGGACAGGGGAGGAATGAAAAACTGTTTTTT.

CDR3 in amino acids: CASSFGATRGKAFF. The CDR3 coding sequence is TGTGCCAGCAGCTTCGGGGCCACCAGGGGTAAGGCTTTCTTT. The chain carries TRBV11-1 and TRBJ1-1; a possible D gene is TRBD1 (6 bases). The CDR3 loop spans 14 amino acids. In germline, CDR1 is SGHAT, CDR2 FQDESV (reference sequence). The germline V and J ends were trimmed by 3 bases and 11 bases, with 19 bases remaining between them. Filled out from reference TRBV11-1 and TRBJ1-1, the complete variable domain reads EAEVAQSPRYKITEKSQAVAFWCDPISGHATLYWYRQILGQGPELLVQFQDESVVDDSQLPKDRFSAERLKGVDSTLKIQPAELGDSAMYLCASSFGATRGKAFFGQGTRLTVV.

This clonotype showed up many times. The chain uses TRBV12-3 or TRBV12-4 and TRBJ1-1; 8 bases match TRBD1. After removal of 6 bases from V and 3 bases from J, the junction contained 6 bases not matched to a gene. The CDR3 covers 14 residues. DNA of the CDR3: TGTGCCAGCAGGGGACAGGCCAGACACACTGAAGCTTTCTTT. Translating it yields CASRGQARHTEAFF.

This clonotype was seen more than once but under ten times. The CDR3 spells CASSPKLANHYEQYF. CDR3 DNA sequence: TGTGCCAGCAGCCCGAAGTTGGCTAACCACTACGAGCAGTACTTC. This rearrangement joins TRBV14 to TRBJ2-7; D is uncertain. Trimming took off 4 bases at V and 3 bases at J, with 16 bases between the two ends. The CDR3 length is 15 residues. CDR1 and CDR2 from the germline V gene are SGHDN and FVKESK.